Presented here are 23 T cell receptor beta chains from one specimen sequenced in a study of T cell responses to AZD1222 COVID-19 vaccine. The repertoire was sequenced with immunoSEQ multiplex PCR; TCRdb's copy has only in-frame clones and lacks some. Of 95,000 to 150,000 clones in the sample, roughly 90% were seen once. The sequencing here drew on peripheral blood, taken on day 0 of AZD1222 vaccination. These receptors were obtained from an adult in good health.

V and J are TRBV11-2 and TRBJ2-7; 7 nucleotides match TRBD2. J gave up 4 bases and V 1 base, and 4 bases lay outside the gene matches. CDR1 is SGHAT and CDR2 is FQNNGV in the germline V gene. CDR3 size: 14 residues. The CDR3 coding sequence is TGTGCCAGCAGCTTAGCCCAGCGGGAATACGAGCAGTACTTC. Amino acids: CASSLAQREYEQYF.

The count of this clone is one. The rearrangement uses TRBV5-1 and TRBJ2-7, with TRBD1 identical over 12 bases. The length of the CDR3 is 15 residues. J lost 7 bases, V lost 0 bases, and 5 bases had no gene match. Germline CDR1 and CDR2: SGHRS and YFSETQ. CDR3 sequence reads: CASSLGGQGAMEQYF. In DNA, the CDR3 is TGCGCCAGCAGCTTGGGGGGACAGGGGGCGATGGAGCAGTACTTC.

CDR3 coding DNA: TGTGCCAGCAGTTTATCGTCAAGGACCTACGAGCAGTACTTC. Its translation: CASSLSSRTYEQYF. The chain joins TRBV27 to TRBJ2-7; unclear D gene. The CDR3 length is 14 residues. The ends were cut back, 0 bases at V and 2 bases at J, with 8 bases in the middle. The V gene's germline CDR1 is MNHEY and CDR2 SMNVEV (reference sequence).

This clone has only a few counts. This chain joins TRBV10-3 and TRBJ1-1; D is ambiguous. Between the trimmed V and J ends, which lost 3 bases and 2 bases, there was a span of 7 bases. Looked up from germline, CDR1 is ENHRY and CDR2 is SYGVKD. There are 13 residues in the CDR3. DNA for the CDR3: TGTGCCATCAGTGAAGTGGGCAACACTGAAGCTTTCTTT. It is translated as CAISEVGNTEAFF.

V and J are TRBV6-5 and TRBJ2-5, with D possibly being TRBD1 (5 bases). The germline V and J ends were trimmed by 5 bases and 7 bases, with 17 bases remaining between them. The CDR3 spans 14 residues. The germline CDR1 and CDR2 sequences are MNHEY and SVGAGI. Here the CDR3 DNA reads TGTGCCAGCAGTAATGTCGAGGTCACAGGGACCCAGTACTTC. It is translated as CASSNVEVTGTQYF.

The rearrangement uses TRBV28 and TRBJ1-1; possibly TRBD1 for D (6 bases). Germline loops: CDR1 MDHEN, CDR2 SYDVKM. Trimming took off 6 bases at V and 1 base at J, with 18 bases between the two ends. CDR3 length: 16 residues. The CDR3 DNA follows: TGTGCCAGCAGCGGCAGGGGTCGGGGTGCGAACACTGAAGCTTTCTTT. Amino acid sequence: CASSGRGRGANTEAFF.

The chain has TRBV2 and TRBJ1-5; perhaps TRBD1 as D (5 bases). The CDR3 covers 15 residues. Trimming shortened V by 6 bases and J by 2 bases, and 14 bases separated the two germline ends. The V gene's germline CDR1 is SNHLY and CDR2 FYNNEI. Here the CDR3 reads CASSGQGAGNQPQHF. Here the CDR3 DNA reads TGTGCCAGCAGCGGGCAAGGGGCGGGCAATCAGCCCCAGCATTTT. The entire variable domain, with the rest obtained from reference TRBV2 and TRBJ1-5, is as follows: EPEVTQTPSHQVTQMGQEVILRCVPISNHLYFYWYRQILGQKVEFLVSFYNNEISEKSEIFDDQFSVERPDGSNFTLKIRSTKLEDSAMYFCASSGQGAGNQPQHFGDGTRLSIL.

This clone showed up just once. This sequence joins TRBV30 and TRBJ2-5, with a tentative D call TRBD1 (6 bases). CDR1 and CDR2 (germline): GTSNPN, SVGIG (reference sequence). There are 15 residues in the CDR3. Trimming stripped 3 bases from V and 0 bases from J, with 14 bases between. The CDR3, as DNA: TGTGCCTGGAGGACAGGAAGGGGGTACCAAGAGACCCAGTACTTC. Its translation: CAWRTGRGYQETQYF.

Written as DNA, the CDR3 is TGTGCCAGCAGCGGAGGACCCGGGGACAATGAGCAGTTCTTC. Encoded protein: CASSGGPGDNEQFF. The chain links TRBV9 to TRBJ2-1; tentative D call: TRBD2 (5 bases). This CDR3 comprises 14 residues. Trimming removed 3 bases at V and 5 bases at J, with 12 bases between. Per the germline V gene, CDR1 is SGDLS and CDR2 is YYNGEE.

V is TRBV19 and J is TRBJ2-7; D not certain. CDR1 is LNHDA and CDR2 is SQIVND in the germline V gene (reference sequence). V shed 5 bases and J shed 5 bases, with 28 bases lying between them. The CDR3 spans 18 residues. CDR3 sequence (DNA): TGTGCCAGTAGTCCGACGCCGGTCAAAGGGTGGTCTCTGCACGAGCAGTACTTC. Protein: CASSPTPVKGWSLHEQYF.

The rearrangement links TRBV2 to TRBJ2-6, with D perhaps matching TRBD1 (5 bases). There are 15 residues in the CDR3. Trimming stripped 1 base from V and 2 bases from J, with 6 bases between. Germline CDR1 reads SNHLY; CDR2 reads FYNNEI. The DNA of the CDR3 is TGTGCCAGCAGTGAAGGGGGCGCTGGGGCCAACGTCCTGACTTTC. Translating gives CASSEGGAGANVLTF.

The genes are TRBV5-1 and TRBJ2-5, with 14 positions matching TRBD2. Looked up from germline, CDR1 is SGHRS and CDR2 is YFSETQ. The CDR3 spans 15 residues. V lost 2 bases to trimming and J lost 4 bases; unmatched junction nucleotides: 1. In DNA, the CDR3 is TGCGCCAGCAGCTTTGGGACTAGCGGGGGAGAGACCCAGTACTTC. Amino acids: CASSFGTSGGETQYF.

The rearrangement joins TRBV19 to TRBJ2-1; 7 bases are shared with TRBD2. CDR3 length: 15 residues. Germline V CDR1 and CDR2: LNHDA, SQIVND (reference sequence). The J segment lost 5 bases and the V segment lost 7 bases, leaving 11 bases of the junction unmatched. CDR3 sequence reads: CASKTSGLADNEQFF. Here the CDR3 DNA reads TGTGCCAGTAAGACCTCGGGGCTAGCGGACAATGAGCAGTTCTTC.

The chain employs TRBV6-2 or TRBV6-3 and TRBJ2-5, with TRBD2 identical over 8 bases. Germline CDR1 is MNHEY and CDR2 is SVGEGT. The CDR3 has 15 residues. V was clipped by 6 bases and J by 4 bases; unmatched bases: 10. Written as DNA, the CDR3 is TGTGCCAGCAGCCCTCGGACGGGAGGGAGAGAGACCCAGTACTTC. Translation gives CASSPRTGGRETQYF.

The rearrangement uses TRBV5-1 and TRBJ2-7; 7 bases match TRBD1. With 4 bases clipped from V and 5 bases from J, the junction kept 21 bases outside the gene matches. CDR1 is SGHRS, CDR2 YFSETQ, per germline. The CDR3 has 18 amino acids. This CDR3 is CASSILPTGTPLTHEQYF. For the CDR3, the DNA is TGCGCCAGCAGCATACTGCCGACAGGGACCCCCTTAACTCACGAGCAGTACTTC.

Only a few counts were recorded for this clone. The rearrangement links TRBV3-1 (or the pseudogene TRBV3-2) to TRBJ1-2, with a tentative D call TRBD1 (5 bases). Germline assignment: CDR1 LGHDT and CDR2 YNNKEL (reference sequence). Trimming left V 3 bases short and J 6 bases short, with 17 bases between. The CDR3 loop spans 15 amino acids. DNA of the CDR3: TGTGCCAGCAGCCAGCCTCGATTGGGACGGGATGGCTACACCTTC. This sequence encodes CASSQPRLGRDGYTF.

This rearrangement joins TRBV3-1 (or the pseudogene TRBV3-2) to TRBJ2-1; 13 bases are shared with TRBD2. Germline V lookup: CDR1 LGHDT, CDR2 YNNKEL (reference sequence). Losses at the gene ends were 7 bases for V and 7 bases for J; bases not matched to a gene: 7. The CDR3 is 15 amino acids. The CDR3 spells CASTPGTSGKNEQFF. CDR3 nucleotide sequence: TGTGCCAGCACCCCCGGGACTAGCGGGAAGAATGAGCAGTTCTTC.

V usage is TRBV7-2 and J usage is TRBJ1-1, with TRBD1 identical over 8 bases. Unmatched junction bases numbered 4, after V lost 0 bases and J lost 4 bases. This CDR3 region has 15 residues. From germline, CDR1 is SGHTA and CDR2 FQGNSA. CDR3 bases: TGTGCCAGCAGCTTAGCCCACAGGGGGGGCACTGAAGCTTTCTTT. This sequence encodes CASSLAHRGGTEAFF.

The chain employs TRBV3-1 (or the pseudogene TRBV3-2) and TRBJ2-5; D remains unclear. V lost 1 base, J lost 5 bases, and 5 bases lay in between. This CDR3 is built from 12 residues. Germline CDR1 and CDR2: LGHDT and YNNKEL (reference sequence). This chain's CDR3 is CASSQVRETQYF. CDR3 coding DNA: TGTGCCAGCAGCCAAGTCAGGGAGACCCAGTACTTC.

The V call is TRBV28, the J call TRBJ1-5, with 9 bases lining up with TRBD1. The length of the CDR3 is 16 residues. Per germline, CDR1 MDHEN and CDR2 SYDVKM. The ends lost 7 bases at V and 3 bases at J; junction bases unmatched: 10. CDR3 coding DNA: TGTGCCAGCACCCCTGAGGGACAGGGAAACAATCAGCCCCAGCATTTT. Its protein is CASTPEGQGNNQPQHF.

The chain uses TRBV12-3 or TRBV12-4 and TRBJ1-1; D gene ambiguous. V gave up 6 bases and J gave up 5 bases, with 10 bases separating them. The CDR3 sequence is 12 residues long. The CDR3 protein is CASSSVGTEAFF. The CDR3 DNA follows: TGTGCCAGCAGCTCAGTCGGGACTGAAGCTTTCTTT.

The V call is TRBV5-1, the J call TRBJ2-2; D is tentatively TRBD1 or TRBD2 (5 bases each). CDR1 is SGHRS and CDR2 is YFSETQ in the germline V gene. V was shortened by 1 base and J by 3 bases, with 10 bases between the two germline ends. The length of the CDR3 is 15 residues. DNA for the CDR3: TGCGCCAGCAGCTTGTCGTTGGGGGACACCGGGGAGCTGTTTTTT. It codes for CASSLSLGDTGELFF.

The rearrangement links TRBV24-1 to TRBJ2-5; 7 bases are shared with TRBD2. Unmatched junction bases numbered 6, after V lost 4 bases and J lost 5 bases. Germline CDR1 reads KGHDR; CDR2 reads SFDVKD. CDR3 length equals 14 residues. DNA of the CDR3: TGTGCCACCAGTGAGGACGGGGGGAGGGAGACCCAGTACTTC. Translating it yields CATSEDGGRETQYF.